This T cell receptor (beta chain) originates from a study of T cells in Graves' hyperthyroidism and ophthalmopathy. RNA transcripts were the template for amplifying TCR beta CDR3 regions. HTBI primers were the set used in a first-round RT-PCR of the TCR CDR3. TCRdb re-called the multiplex PCR reads with MiXCR, one entry per CDR3 protein. Seen here are some 370,000 distinct CDR3 sequences, approximately 18% observed once, and the top ten hold about a third. Sequencing used blood. This TCR derives from a woman under 40 with Graves' hyperthyroidism that later progressed to Graves' ophthalmopathy.

The CDR3 sequence: CAWSQGQAGSPLHF. The CDR3 DNA sequence: TGTGCCTGGAGTCAGGGGCAGGCGGGTTCACCCCTCCACTTT. The chain is built from TRBV30 and TRBJ1-6, with a possible D match to TRBD1 (6 bases). The CDR3 has 14 residues. Germline CDR1 GTSNPN, CDR2 SVGIG (reference sequence). V was pared by 2 bases and J by 9 bases, with 14 bases between.